The clone carrying this T cell receptor (beta chain) showed up just a few times. Its antigen is not identified. The data are from a study of radiotherapy plus CTLA-4 blockade in lung cancer. Study observations and caveats: Tumor-origin TCR clones grew in blood after radiotherapy plus ipilimumab.

Germline-derived CDR1 and CDR2 are LNHDA and SQIVND (reference sequence). V was clipped by 6 bases and J by 5 bases, with 11 bases between them. The length of the CDR3 is 12 residues. Enrolled patients, whose metastatic non-small-cell lung cancer was chemo-refractory, received focal radiation plus CTLA-4 blockade with ipilimumab. Produced via immunoSEQ multiplex PCR; TCRdb's table is partial and in-frame only. The sample lists 80,000 to 95,000 clones, approximately 78% seen once, with roughly a quarter in the top ten. This receptor was identified in a human donor with non-small cell lung cancer that progressed on radiotherapy plus ipilimumab. The sequencing used peripheral blood, collected from a patient treated with radiotherapy plus ipilimumab. The chain employs TRBV19 and TRBJ2-7; D may correspond to TRBD1 or TRBD2 (5 bases each). CDR3 sequence: CASSKGRDEQYF. The CDR3 coding sequence is TGTGCCAGTAGCAAGGGGAGAGACGAGCAGTACTTC.